One TCR beta chain is described in this entry. The antigen is undetermined. The data were obtained in a study of T-cell memory formation after mild COVID-19. Findings and caveats of the study: The study found balanced CD4/CD8 in clones contracting day 15 to 85 and a CD4+ lean in later expanders. CD4+ contracting clones were mainly CM and EM; CD8+ ones, EMRA. Cross-reactive memory apparently joined, as some responding clones appeared in pre-infection memory.

The 5'RACE method, run with constant-segment primers, produced TCR alpha and TCR beta cDNA libraries (carrying sample barcodes and UMIs). MiXCR, applied by TCRdb to the 5' RACE reads, yields one record per CDR3 protein. Among about 560,000 distinct CDR3 sequences listed, approximately 15% were seen once. The material sequenced was PBMCs or a T cell subset sorted from them (not recorded which). The origin of this receptor is an adult woman who had mild COVID-19 (a few samples of this study predate the infection). Cell type and time point are not known.

The CDR3 DNA sequence: TGTGCCAGCAGAACCGGGACGGAGTATAGCAATCAGCCCCAGCATTTT. It translates to CASRTGTEYSNQPQHF. This chain connects TRBV6-5 to TRBJ1-5; a possible D gene is TRBD1 (5 bases). V was clipped by 6 bases and J by 0 bases, with 15 bases between them. The CDR3 covers 16 residues. Germline V gene lookup returns CDR1 MNHEY and CDR2 SVGAGI.